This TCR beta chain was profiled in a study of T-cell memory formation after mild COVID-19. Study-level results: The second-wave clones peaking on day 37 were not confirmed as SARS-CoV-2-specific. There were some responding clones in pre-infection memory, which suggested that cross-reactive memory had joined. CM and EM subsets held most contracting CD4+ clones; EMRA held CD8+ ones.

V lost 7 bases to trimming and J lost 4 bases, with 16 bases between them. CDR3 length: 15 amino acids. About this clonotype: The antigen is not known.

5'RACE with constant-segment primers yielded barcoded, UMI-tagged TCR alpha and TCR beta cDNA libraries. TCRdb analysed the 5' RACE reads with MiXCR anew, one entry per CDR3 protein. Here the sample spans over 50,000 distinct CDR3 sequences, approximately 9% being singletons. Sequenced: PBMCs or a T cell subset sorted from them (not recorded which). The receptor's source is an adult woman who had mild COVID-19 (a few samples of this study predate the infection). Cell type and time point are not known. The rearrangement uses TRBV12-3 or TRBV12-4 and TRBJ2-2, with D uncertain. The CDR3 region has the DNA TGTGCCAGCACCCTGTTGGCCACTACCACCGGGGAGCTGTTTTTT. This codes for CASTLLATTTGELFF.